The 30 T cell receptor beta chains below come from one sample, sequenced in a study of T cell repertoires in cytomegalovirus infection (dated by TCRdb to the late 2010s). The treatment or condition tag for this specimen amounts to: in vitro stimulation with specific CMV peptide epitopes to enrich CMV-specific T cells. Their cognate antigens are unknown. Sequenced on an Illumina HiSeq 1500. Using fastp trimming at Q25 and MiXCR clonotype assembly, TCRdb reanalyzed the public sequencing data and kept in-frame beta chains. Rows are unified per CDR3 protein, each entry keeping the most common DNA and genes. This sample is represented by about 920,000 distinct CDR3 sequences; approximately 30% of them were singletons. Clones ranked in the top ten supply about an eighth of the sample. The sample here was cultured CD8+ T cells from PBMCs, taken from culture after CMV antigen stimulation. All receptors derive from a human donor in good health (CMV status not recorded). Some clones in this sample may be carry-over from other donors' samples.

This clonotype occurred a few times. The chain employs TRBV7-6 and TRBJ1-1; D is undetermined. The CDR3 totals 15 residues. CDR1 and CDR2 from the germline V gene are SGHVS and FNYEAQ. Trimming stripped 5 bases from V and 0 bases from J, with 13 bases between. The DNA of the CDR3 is TGTGCCAGCAGCACTTTTGACGGTTTGAACACTGAAGCTTTCTTT. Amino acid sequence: CASSTFDGLNTEAFF.

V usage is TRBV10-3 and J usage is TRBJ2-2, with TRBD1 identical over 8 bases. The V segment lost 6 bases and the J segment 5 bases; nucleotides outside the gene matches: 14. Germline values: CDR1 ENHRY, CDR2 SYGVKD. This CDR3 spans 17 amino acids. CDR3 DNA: TGTGCCATCAGAGTTGGACAGGGAACTACAGGGACCGGGGAGCTGTTTTTT. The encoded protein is CAIRVGQGTTGTGELFF.

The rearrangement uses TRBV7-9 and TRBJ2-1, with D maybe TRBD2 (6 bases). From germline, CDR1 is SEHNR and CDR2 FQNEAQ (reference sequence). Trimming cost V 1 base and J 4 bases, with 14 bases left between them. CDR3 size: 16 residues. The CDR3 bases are TGTGCCAGCAGCTTAGTTGGCGGGGCGATATACAATGAGCAGTTCTTC. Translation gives CASSLVGGAIYNEQFF.

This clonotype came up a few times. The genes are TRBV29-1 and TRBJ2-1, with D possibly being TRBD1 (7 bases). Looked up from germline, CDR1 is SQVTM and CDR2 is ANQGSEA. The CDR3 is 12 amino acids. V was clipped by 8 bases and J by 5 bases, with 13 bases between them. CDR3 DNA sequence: TGCAGCTTGGGCAGGGGGGACAATGAGCAGTTCTTC. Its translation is CSLGRGDNEQFF.

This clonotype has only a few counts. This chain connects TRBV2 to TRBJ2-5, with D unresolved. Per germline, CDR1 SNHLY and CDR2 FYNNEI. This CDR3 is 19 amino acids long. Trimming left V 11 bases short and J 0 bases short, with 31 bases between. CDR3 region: CASHPKAGPGLHDQETQYF. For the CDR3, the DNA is TGTGCCTCCCACCCTAAGGCTGGGCCTGGCCTCCACGACCAAGAGACCCAGTACTTC.

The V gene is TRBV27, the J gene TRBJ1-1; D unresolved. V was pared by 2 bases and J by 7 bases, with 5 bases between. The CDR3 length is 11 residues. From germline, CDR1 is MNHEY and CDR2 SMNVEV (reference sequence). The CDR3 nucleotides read TGTGCCAGCAGTTTACGCAATGAAGCTTTCTTT. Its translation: CASSLRNEAFF.

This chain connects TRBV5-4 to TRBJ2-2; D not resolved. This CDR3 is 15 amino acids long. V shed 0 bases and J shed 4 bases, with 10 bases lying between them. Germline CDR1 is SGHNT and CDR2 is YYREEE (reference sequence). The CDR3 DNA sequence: TGTGCCAGCAGCTTGGTTGAGGAAGGCACCGGGGAGCTGTTTTTT. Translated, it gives CASSLVEEGTGELFF.

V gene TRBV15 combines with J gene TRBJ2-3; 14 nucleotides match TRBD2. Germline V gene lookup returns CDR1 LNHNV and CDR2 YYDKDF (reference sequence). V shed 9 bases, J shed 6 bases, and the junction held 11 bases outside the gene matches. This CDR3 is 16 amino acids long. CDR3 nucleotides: TGTGCCACTTGGGGACTAGCGGGGGCCCCCGGGGATACGCAGTATTTT. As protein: CATWGLAGAPGDTQYF.

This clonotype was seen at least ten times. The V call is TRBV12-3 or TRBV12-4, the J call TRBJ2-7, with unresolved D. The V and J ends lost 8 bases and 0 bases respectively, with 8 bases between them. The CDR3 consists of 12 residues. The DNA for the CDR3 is TGTGCCAGCGGTGACAACTCCTACGAGCAGTACTTC. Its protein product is CASGDNSYEQYF.

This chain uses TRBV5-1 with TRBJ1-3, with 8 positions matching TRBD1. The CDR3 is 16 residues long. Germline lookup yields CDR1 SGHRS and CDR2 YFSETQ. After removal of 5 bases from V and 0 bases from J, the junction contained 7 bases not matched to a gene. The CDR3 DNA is TGCGCCAGCAGTCTCAGGGGGCCCGTCTCTGGAAACACCATATATTTT. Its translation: CASSLRGPVSGNTIYF.

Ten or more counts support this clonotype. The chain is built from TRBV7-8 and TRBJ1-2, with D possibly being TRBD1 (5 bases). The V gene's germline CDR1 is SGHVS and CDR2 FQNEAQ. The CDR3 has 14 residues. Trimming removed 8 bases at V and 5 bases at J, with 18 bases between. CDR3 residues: CASAGPSFRYGYTF. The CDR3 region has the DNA TGTGCCAGCGCAGGGCCGAGTTTCCGTTATGGCTACACCTTC.

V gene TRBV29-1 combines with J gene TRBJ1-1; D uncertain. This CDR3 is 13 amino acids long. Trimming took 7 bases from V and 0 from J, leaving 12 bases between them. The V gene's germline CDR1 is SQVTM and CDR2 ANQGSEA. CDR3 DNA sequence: TGCAGCGCCAGCAATTCAGTGAACACTGAAGCTTTCTTT. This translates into CSASNSVNTEAFF.

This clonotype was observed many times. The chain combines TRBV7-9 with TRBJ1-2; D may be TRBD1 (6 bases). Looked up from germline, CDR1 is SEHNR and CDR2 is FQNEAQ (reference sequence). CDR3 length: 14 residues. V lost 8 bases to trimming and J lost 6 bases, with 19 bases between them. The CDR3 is CASETGTVKDGYTF. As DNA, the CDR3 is TGTGCCAGCGAGACAGGAACCGTTAAGGATGGCTACACCTTC. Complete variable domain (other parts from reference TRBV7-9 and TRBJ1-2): DTGVSQNPRHKITKRGQNVTFRCDPISEHNRLYWYRQTLGQGPEFLTYFQNEAQLEKSRLLSDRFSAERPKGSFSTLEIQRTEQGDSAMYLCASETGTVKDGYTFGSGTRLTVV.

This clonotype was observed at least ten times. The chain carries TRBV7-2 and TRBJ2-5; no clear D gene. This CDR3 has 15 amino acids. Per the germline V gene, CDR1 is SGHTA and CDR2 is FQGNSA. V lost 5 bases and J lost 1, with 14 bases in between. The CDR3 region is CASSTEFRLQETQYF. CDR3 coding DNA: TGTGCCAGCAGCACCGAATTTCGGCTCCAAGAGACCCAGTACTTC.

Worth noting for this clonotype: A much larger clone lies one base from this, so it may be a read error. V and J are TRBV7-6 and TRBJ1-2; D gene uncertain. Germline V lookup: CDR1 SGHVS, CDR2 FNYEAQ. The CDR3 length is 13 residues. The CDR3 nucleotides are TGTGTCAGCAGCGACATAAAGGCAGATGGCTACACCTTC. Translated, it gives CVSSDIKADGYTF.

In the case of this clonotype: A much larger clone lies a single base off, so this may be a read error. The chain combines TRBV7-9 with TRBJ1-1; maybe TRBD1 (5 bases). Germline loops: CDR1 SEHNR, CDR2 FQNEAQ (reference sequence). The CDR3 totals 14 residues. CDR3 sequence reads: CVSSLVGGGTEAFF. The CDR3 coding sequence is TGTGTCAGCAGCTTAGTCGGGGGGGGCACTGAAGCTTTCTTT.

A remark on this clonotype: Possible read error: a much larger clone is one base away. The CDR3 region is CASSLEPAVYNEQFF. CDR3 DNA: TGTGCCAGCAGCTTAGAACCAGCGGTTTACAATGAGCAGTTCTTC. This chain joins TRBV7-6 and TRBJ2-1, with D possibly TRBD2 on 5 matching bases. This CDR3 has 15 residues. V dropped 1 base and J dropped 4 bases, with 11 bases sitting between them. The germline CDR1 and CDR2 sequences are SGHVS and FNYEAQ. The full variable domain, in which reference TRBV7-6 and TRBJ2-1 provide the parts outside the CDR3, is GAGVSQSPRYKVTKRGQDVALRCDPISGHVSLYWYRQALGQGPEFLTYFNYEAQQDKSGLPNDRFSAERPEGSISTLTIQRTEQRDSAMYRCASSLEPAVYNEQFFGPGTRLTVL.

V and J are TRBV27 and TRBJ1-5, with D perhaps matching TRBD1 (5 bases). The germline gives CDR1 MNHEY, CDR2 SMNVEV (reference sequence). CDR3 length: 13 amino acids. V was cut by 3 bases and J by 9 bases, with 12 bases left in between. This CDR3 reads CASSFAGRWPQHF. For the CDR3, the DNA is TGTGCCAGCAGTTTTGCAGGGAGGTGGCCCCAGCATTTT.

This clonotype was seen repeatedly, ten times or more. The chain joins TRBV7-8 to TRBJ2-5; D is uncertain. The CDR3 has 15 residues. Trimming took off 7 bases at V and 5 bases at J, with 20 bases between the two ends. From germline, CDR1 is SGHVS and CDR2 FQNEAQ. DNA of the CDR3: TGTGCCAGCAACCCTCCGACCCGGTTGGGGGAGACCCAGTACTTC. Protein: CASNPPTRLGETQYF.

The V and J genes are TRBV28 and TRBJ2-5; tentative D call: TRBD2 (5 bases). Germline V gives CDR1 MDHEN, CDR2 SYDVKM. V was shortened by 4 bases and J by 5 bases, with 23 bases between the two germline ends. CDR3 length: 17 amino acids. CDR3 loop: CASSYRVNRELSETQYF. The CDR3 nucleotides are TGTGCCAGCAGTTATAGGGTCAACCGGGAATTATCCGAGACCCAGTACTTC.

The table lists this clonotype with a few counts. The CDR3 bases are TGTGCCAGCAGCTTGACTAGCGGGGTGCAAGAGACCCAGTACTTC. Protein sequence: CASSLTSGVQETQYF. The chain uses TRBV7-2 and TRBJ2-5; TRBD2 matches 11 bases. The germline V gene has CDR1 SGHTA and CDR2 FQGNSA. The CDR3 consists of 15 residues. V lost 3 bases and J lost 2; bases outside the gene matches: 2.

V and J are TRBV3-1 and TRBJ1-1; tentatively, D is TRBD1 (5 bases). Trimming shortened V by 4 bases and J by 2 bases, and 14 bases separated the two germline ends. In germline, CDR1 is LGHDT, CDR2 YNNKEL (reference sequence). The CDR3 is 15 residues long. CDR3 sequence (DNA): TGTGCCAGCAGCCCGGAGACAGTAGCCAACACTGAAGCTTTCTTT. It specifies CASSPETVANTEAFF.

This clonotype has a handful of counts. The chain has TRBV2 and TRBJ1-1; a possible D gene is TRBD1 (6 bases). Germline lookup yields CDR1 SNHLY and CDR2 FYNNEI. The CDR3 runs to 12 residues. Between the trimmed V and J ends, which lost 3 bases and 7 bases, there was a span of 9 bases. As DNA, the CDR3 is TGTGCCAGCAGTGATAACAGGGTTGAAGCTTTCTTT. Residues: CASSDNRVEAFF.

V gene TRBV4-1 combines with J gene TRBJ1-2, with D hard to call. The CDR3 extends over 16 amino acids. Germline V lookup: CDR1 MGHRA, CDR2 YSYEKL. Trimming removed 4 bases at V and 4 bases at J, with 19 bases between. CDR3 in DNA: TGCGCCAGCAGCCCGAATAAAGATAGGGCCTCCTATGGCTACACCTTC. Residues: CASSPNKDRASYGYTF.

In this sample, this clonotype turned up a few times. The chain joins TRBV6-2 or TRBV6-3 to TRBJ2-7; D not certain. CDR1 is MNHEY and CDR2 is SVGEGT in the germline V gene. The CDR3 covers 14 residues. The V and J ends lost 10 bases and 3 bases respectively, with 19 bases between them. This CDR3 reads CATNDFGRDYEQYV. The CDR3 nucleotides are TGTGCCACCAACGATTTCGGGCGAGACTACGAGCAGTACGTC.

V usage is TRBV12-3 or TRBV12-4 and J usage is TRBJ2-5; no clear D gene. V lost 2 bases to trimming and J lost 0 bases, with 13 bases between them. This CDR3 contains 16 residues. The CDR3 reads CASSLRPEQYQETQYF. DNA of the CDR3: TGTGCCAGCAGTTTAAGGCCGGAACAGTACCAAGAGACCCAGTACTTC.

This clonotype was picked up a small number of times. The CDR3 sequence is CATSVGRRGNTEAFF. The DNA for the CDR3 is TGTGCCACCAGTGTCGGACGGCGGGGGAACACTGAAGCTTTCTTT. The chain carries TRBV24-1 and TRBJ1-1; unclear D gene. V dropped 5 bases and J dropped 1 base, with 13 bases sitting between them. CDR1 is KGHDR, CDR2 SFDVKD, per germline. The CDR3 has 15 amino acids.

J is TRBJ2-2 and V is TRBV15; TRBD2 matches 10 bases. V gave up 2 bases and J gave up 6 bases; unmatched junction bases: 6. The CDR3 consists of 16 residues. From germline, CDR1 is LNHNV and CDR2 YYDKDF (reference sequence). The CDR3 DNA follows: TGTGCCACCAGCAGACGAGCGGGGGGGCCGGCCGGGGAGCTGTTTTTT. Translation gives CATSRRAGGPAGELFF.

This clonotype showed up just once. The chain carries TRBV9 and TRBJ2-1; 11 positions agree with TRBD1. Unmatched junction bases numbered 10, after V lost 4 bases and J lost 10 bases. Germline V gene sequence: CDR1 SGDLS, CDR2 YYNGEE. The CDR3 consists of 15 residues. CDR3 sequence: CASSPGQGARPEQFF. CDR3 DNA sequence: TGTGCCAGCAGCCCCGGACAGGGGGCGCGTCCCGAGCAGTTCTTC. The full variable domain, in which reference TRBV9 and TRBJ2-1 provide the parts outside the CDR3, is DSGVTQTPKHLITATGQRVTLRCSPRSGDLSVYWYQQSLDQGLQFLIQYYNGEERAKGNILERFSAQQFPDLHSELNLSSLELGDSALYFCASSPGQGARPEQFFGPGTRLTVL.

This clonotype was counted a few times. CDR3 residues: CASSQDRKVGQPQHF. The CDR3 DNA reads as TGCGCCAGCAGCCAAGATCGGAAAGTTGGTCAGCCCCAGCATTTT. This rearrangement joins TRBV4-3 to TRBJ1-5, with no clear D. This CDR3 has 15 amino acids. Germline CDR1 reads LGHNA; CDR2 reads YSLEER. V lost 0 bases and J 6 bases, leaving 12 bases between the germline ends.